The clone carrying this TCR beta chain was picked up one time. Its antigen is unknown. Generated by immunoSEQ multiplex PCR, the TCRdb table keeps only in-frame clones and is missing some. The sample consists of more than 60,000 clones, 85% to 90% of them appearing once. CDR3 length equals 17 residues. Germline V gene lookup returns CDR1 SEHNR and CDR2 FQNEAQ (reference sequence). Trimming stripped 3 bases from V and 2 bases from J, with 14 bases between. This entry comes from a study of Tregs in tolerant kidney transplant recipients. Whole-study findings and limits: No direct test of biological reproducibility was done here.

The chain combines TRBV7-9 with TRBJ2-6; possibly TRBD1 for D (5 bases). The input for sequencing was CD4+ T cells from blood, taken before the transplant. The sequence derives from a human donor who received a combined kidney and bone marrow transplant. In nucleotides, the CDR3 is TGTGCCAGCAGCTTCAACCCGCAGGGCCCTGGGGCCAACGTCCTGACTTTC. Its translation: CASSFNPQGPGANVLTF.